These 21 T cell receptor beta chains share one sample of origin, sequenced in a study of OX40 agonist ivuxolimab in advanced cancers. Profiled with immunoSEQ multiplex PCR; TCRdb holds only in-frame clones, not every one. The top ten hold approximately 6.9% of the sample, which has 65,000 to 100,000 clones, about nine tenths seen once. Specimen: CD4+ or CD8+ T cells sorted from blood, collected in a trial of the OX40 agonist ivuxolimab. The receptors derive from an adult with an advanced solid tumor such as melanoma, head and neck, liver or kidney cancer.

This clone was seen a handful of times. The chain is built from TRBV30 and TRBJ1-5; the D is unclear. The germline V gene encodes CDR1 GTSNPN and CDR2 SVGIG (reference sequence). This CDR3 region has 13 residues. V lost 3 bases to trimming and J lost 2 bases, with 8 bases between them. CDR3 sequence reads: CAWSAGGNQPQHF. The CDR3 coding sequence is TGTGCCTGGAGCGCTGGCGGCAATCAGCCCCAGCATTTT.

This clone was observed once. This sequence joins TRBV19 and TRBJ2-5; D may be TRBD1 (5 bases). Trimming cost V 0 bases and J 7 bases, with 9 bases left between them. The germline V gene has CDR1 LNHDA and CDR2 SQIVND (reference sequence). The CDR3 length is 13 residues. The CDR3 sequence: CASSIDSTGTQYF. CDR3 coding DNA: TGTGCCAGTAGTATAGATTCTACAGGGACCCAGTACTTC. Based on the CDR3 plus reference TRBV19 and TRBJ2-5, the full variable domain is DGGITQSPKYLFRKEGQNVTLSCEQNLNHDAMYWYRQDPGQGLRLIYYSQIVNDFQKGDIAEGYSVSREKKESFPLTVTSAQKNPTAFYLCASSIDSTGTQYFGPGTRLLVL.

This clone was seen once. The chain joins TRBV28 to TRBJ1-2; 7 bases are a match to TRBD1. The V and J ends lost 7 bases and 4 bases, in that order; junction bases with no gene match: 21. The germline V gene encodes CDR1 MDHEN and CDR2 SYDVKM. The CDR3 contains 18 residues. The CDR3 reads CASMALLDRRLGAYGYTF. CDR3 nucleotide sequence: TGTGCCAGCATGGCATTATTGGACAGGCGATTGGGGGCCTATGGCTACACCTTC.

This clone was seen once. V gene TRBV19 combines with J gene TRBJ1-1, with D hard to call. The CDR3 is 15 residues long. V shed 1 base and J shed 6 bases, with 15 bases lying between them. Germline V gene lookup returns CDR1 LNHDA and CDR2 SQIVND (reference sequence). In nucleotides, the CDR3 is TGTGCCAGTAGTATAGGCCCGGGTCGGGGATCTGAAGCTTTCTTT. This codes for CASSIGPGRGSEAFF.

The gene calls are TRBV5-1 and TRBJ2-7; 7 bases are shared with TRBD2. Trimming at V came to 0 bases and at J to 2 bases, leaving 5 bases not matched to a gene. The CDR3 runs 15 residues. CDR1 is SGHRS and CDR2 is YFSETQ in the germline V gene. CDR3 bases: TGCGCCAGCAGCTTGGGGGGCGGGGGACCCTACGAGCAGTACTTC. Translation gives CASSLGGGGPYEQYF.

The rearrangement joins TRBV19 to TRBJ1-3, with 10 bases identical to TRBD1. Germline loops: CDR1 LNHDA, CDR2 SQIVND (reference sequence). This CDR3 is 14 amino acids long. V lost 6 bases and J lost 8; bases outside the gene matches: 7. CDR3 in amino acids: CASSQDRGSYTIYF. Here the CDR3 DNA reads TGTGCCAGTAGCCAGGACAGGGGGTCGTACACCATATATTTT.

This chain links TRBV6-5 with TRBJ1-4; D possibly corresponds to TRBD1 (5 bases). The CDR3 spans 16 residues. Germline CDR1 MNHEY, CDR2 SVGAGI. Trimming shortened V by 2 bases and J by 8 bases, and 18 bases separated the two germline ends. The CDR3 is CASSYSRARPIEKLFF. The CDR3 region has the DNA TGTGCCAGCAGTTACAGCAGGGCTAGGCCCATAGAAAAACTGTTTTTT.

The J gene is TRBJ2-5, the V gene TRBV15, with D perhaps TRBD2 (5 bases). This CDR3 comprises 15 residues. Trimming stripped 0 bases from V and 1 base from J, with 9 bases between. Germline values: CDR1 LNHNV, CDR2 YYDKDF (reference sequence). CDR3 in amino acids: CATSRDRAGQETQYF. The CDR3 nucleotides are TGTGCCACCAGCAGAGATAGGGCGGGCCAAGAGACCCAGTACTTC.

The V and J genes are TRBV2 and TRBJ1-4; D ambiguous. This CDR3 is 12 amino acids long. The germline V gene encodes CDR1 SNHLY and CDR2 FYNNEI. V was shortened by 5 bases and J by 11 bases, with 12 bases between the two germline ends. CDR3 residues: CASSPTGWKLFF. The CDR3 nucleotides read TGTGCCAGCAGTCCGACTGGGTGGAAACTGTTTTTT.

J is TRBJ2-7 and V is TRBV9; a possible D gene is TRBD2 (6 bases). Germline V CDR1 and CDR2: SGDLS, YYNGEE. There are 13 residues in the CDR3. Deletions cut 4 bases from V and 4 bases from J, with 12 bases between. In DNA form, the CDR3 reads TGTGCCAGCAGCCCCTCGGGGGAATACGAGCAGTACTTC. Amino acid sequence: CASSPSGEYEQYF. The full variable domain, rest sourced from reference TRBV9 and TRBJ2-7, is DSGVTQTPKHLITATGQRVTLRCSPRSGDLSVYWYQQSLDQGLQFLIQYYNGEERAKGNILERFSAQQFPDLHSELNLSSLELGDSALYFCASSPSGEYEQYFGPGTRLTVT.

The rearrangement joins TRBV29-1 to TRBJ2-3; D is ambiguous. The CDR3 loop spans 13 amino acids. CDR1 and CDR2 (germline): SQVTM, ANQGSEA. Trimming left V 6 bases short and J 0 bases short, with 10 bases between. The CDR3 region has the DNA TGCAGCGTACCGGGTCCTAGCACAGATACGCAGTATTTT. The encoded protein is CSVPGPSTDTQYF.

The rearrangement links TRBV7-9 to TRBJ1-5; 9 bases are shared with TRBD1. Germline CDR1 and CDR2: SEHNR and FQNEAQ (reference sequence). V lost 5 bases and J lost 4; bases outside the gene matches: 9. The CDR3 spans 16 residues. CDR3 bases: TGTGCCAGCAGCACCTCGACAGGGGGTGATAATCAGCCCCAGCATTTT. It yields the protein CASSTSTGGDNQPQHF.

This chain uses TRBV5-1 with TRBJ2-5; D might be TRBD2 (6 bases). The CDR3 extends over 13 amino acids. Germline V CDR1 and CDR2: SGHRS, YFSETQ. V lost 4 bases, J lost 5 bases, and 12 bases lay in between. CDR3 nucleotide sequence: TGCGCCAGCAGCGCGGGACTTAGGGAGACCCAGTACTTC. Residues: CASSAGLRETQYF.

The gene calls are TRBV28 and TRBJ1-5, with TRBD1 as a possible D gene (5 bases). The CDR3 length is 16 residues. CDR1 and CDR2 from the germline V gene are MDHEN and SYDVKM. Between the trimmed V and J ends, which lost 5 bases and 2 bases, there was a span of 16 bases. CDR3 protein: CASSPTSRAGNQPQHF. The CDR3 nucleotides are TGTGCCAGCAGTCCCACGTCCAGGGCGGGCAATCAGCCCCAGCATTTT.

The chain links TRBV29-1 to TRBJ1-2; TRBD1 aligns across 9 bases. This CDR3 is built from 12 residues. V dropped 5 bases and J dropped 6; count of bases not matched to a gene: 4. Per germline, CDR1 SQVTM and CDR2 ANQGSEA. CDR3 sequence reads: CSVRTGAHGYTF. CDR3 in DNA: TGCAGCGTTCGGACAGGGGCACATGGCTACACCTTC.

This rearrangement joins TRBV28 to TRBJ1-1; D ambiguous. The CDR3 extends over 12 amino acids. Trimming shortened V by 2 bases and J by 8 bases, and 9 bases separated the two germline ends. The germline CDR1 and CDR2 sequences are MDHEN and SYDVKM. The CDR3 nucleotides are TGTGCCAGCAGTTTAAGGATGGGGGAAGCTTTCTTT. This translates into CASSLRMGEAFF. The whole variable domain, filled in from reference TRBV28 and TRBJ1-1, reads DVKVTQSSRYLVKRTGEKVFLECVQDMDHENMFWYRQDPGLGLRLIYFSYDVKMKEKGDIPEGYSVSREKKERFSLILESASTNQTSMYLCASSLRMGEAFFGQGTRLTVV.

The chain uses TRBV19 and TRBJ1-5, with D hard to call. CDR3 length: 17 residues. Per germline, CDR1 LNHDA and CDR2 SQIVND (reference sequence). V was cut by 2 bases and J by 0 bases, with 14 bases left in between. The CDR3 sequence: CASSIRQTLYSNQPQHF. The CDR3 DNA reads as TGTGCCAGTAGTATACGGCAGACCCTTTATAGCAATCAGCCCCAGCATTTT.

The chain uses TRBV11-2 and TRBJ2-1; a possible D gene is TRBD2 (5 bases). CDR1 is SGHAT and CDR2 is FQNNGV in the germline V gene. The CDR3 is 16 residues long. V was clipped by 2 bases and J by 7 bases, with 18 bases between them. CDR3 in amino acids: CASSLSSWGVGNEQFF. CDR3 in DNA: TGTGCCAGCAGCTTAAGTAGCTGGGGAGTGGGGAATGAGCAGTTCTTC.

The genes are TRBV25-1 and TRBJ2-5, with TRBD2 matching over 8 bases. V lost 6 bases, J lost 4 bases, and 13 bases stayed unmatched. Looked up from germline, CDR1 is MGHDK and CDR2 is SYGVNS. The CDR3 has 16 amino acids. In nucleotides, the CDR3 is TGTGCCAGCAGCGGCGCGGGCGGGGGGCTCGGAGAGACCCAGTACTTC. Amino acid sequence: CASSGAGGGLGETQYF.

The chain links TRBV2 to TRBJ2-3, with 8 bases identical to TRBD1. Trimming cost V 7 bases and J 6 bases; bases outside gene matches: 9. In germline, CDR1 is SNHLY, CDR2 FYNNEI. This CDR3 has 14 amino acids. The CDR3 sequence is CASTLTGVGDTQYF. In nucleotides, the CDR3 is TGTGCCAGCACCCTGACAGGGGTAGGGGATACGCAGTATTTT.

J is TRBJ2-3 and V is TRBV29-1; D might be TRBD1 (5 bases). V was clipped by 8 bases and J by 1 base, with 16 bases between them. Germline lookup yields CDR1 SQVTM and CDR2 ANQGSEA. The CDR3 has 14 residues. CDR3 DNA: TGCAGCTCCAAGCAGGGCCAAGGCACAGATACGCAGTATTTT. It encodes CSSKQGQGTDTQYF.